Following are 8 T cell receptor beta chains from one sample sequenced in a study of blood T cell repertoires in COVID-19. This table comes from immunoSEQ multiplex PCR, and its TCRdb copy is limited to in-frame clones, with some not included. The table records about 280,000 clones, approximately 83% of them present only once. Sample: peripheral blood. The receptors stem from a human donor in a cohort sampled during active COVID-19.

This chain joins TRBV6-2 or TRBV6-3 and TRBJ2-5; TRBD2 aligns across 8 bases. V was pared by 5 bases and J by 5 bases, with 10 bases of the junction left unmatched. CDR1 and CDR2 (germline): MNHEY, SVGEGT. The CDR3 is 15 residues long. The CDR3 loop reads CASSPGAGDGETQYF. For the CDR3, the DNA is TGTGCCAGCAGTCCCGGAGCGGGAGACGGGGAGACCCAGTACTTC.

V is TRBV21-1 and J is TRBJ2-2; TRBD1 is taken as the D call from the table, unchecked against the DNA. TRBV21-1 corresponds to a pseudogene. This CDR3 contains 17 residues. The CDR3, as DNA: TGTGCCAGCAGACCTGGACAGGCCCTAACGAACACCGGGGAGCTGTTTTTT. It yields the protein CASRPGQALTNTGELFF.

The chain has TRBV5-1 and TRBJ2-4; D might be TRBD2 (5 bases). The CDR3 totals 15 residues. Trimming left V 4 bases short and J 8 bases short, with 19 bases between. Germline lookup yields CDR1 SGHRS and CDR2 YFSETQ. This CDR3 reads CASSPYPDLADIQYF. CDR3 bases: TGCGCCAGCAGCCCTTACCCGGATCTAGCTGACATTCAGTACTTC.

CDR3: CASPSPVSYEQYF. Written as DNA, the CDR3 is TGTGCCAGCCCGTCCCCGGTCTCCTACGAGCAGTACTTC. The chain is built from TRBV28 and TRBJ2-7; D not certain. Trimming removed 8 bases from V and 0 bases from J, with 11 bases in between. The CDR3 runs to 13 residues. CDR1 and CDR2 (germline): MDHEN, SYDVKM.

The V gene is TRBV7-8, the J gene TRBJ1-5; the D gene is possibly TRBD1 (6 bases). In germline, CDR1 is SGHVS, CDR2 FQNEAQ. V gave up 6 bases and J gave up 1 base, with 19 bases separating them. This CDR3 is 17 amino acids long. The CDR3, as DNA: TGTGCCAGCAGTCTCTTGGGCGGGGGGCGGAGCAATCAGCCCCAGCATTTT. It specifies CASSLLGGGRSNQPQHF.

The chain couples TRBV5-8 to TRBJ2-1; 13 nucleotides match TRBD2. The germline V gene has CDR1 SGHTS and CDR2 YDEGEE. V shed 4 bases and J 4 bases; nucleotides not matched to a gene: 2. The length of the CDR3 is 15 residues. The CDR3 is CASSRGLAGYNEQFF. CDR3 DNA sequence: TGTGCCAGCAGCCGGGGACTAGCGGGGTACAATGAGCAGTTCTTC.

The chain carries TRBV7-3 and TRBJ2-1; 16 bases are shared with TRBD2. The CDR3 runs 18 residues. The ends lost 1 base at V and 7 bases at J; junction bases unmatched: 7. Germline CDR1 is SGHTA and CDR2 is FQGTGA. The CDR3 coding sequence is TGTGCCAGCAGCTTAAGGCCGGGACTAGCGGGAGGGCCAAATGAGCAGTTCTTC. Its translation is CASSLRPGLAGGPNEQFF. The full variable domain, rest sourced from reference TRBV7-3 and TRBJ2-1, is GAGVSQTPSNKVTEKGKYVELRCDPISGHTALYWYRQSLGQGPEFLIYFQGTGAADDSGLPNDRFFAVRPEGSVSTLKIQRTERGDSAVYLCASSLRPGLAGGPNEQFFGPGTRLTVL.

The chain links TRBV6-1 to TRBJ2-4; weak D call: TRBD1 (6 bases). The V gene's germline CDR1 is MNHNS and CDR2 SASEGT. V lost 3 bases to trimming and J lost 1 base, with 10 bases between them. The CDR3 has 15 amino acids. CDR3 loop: CASSEGAGAKNIQYF. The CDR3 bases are TGTGCCAGCAGTGAGGGGGCCGGGGCCAAAAACATTCAGTACTTC.